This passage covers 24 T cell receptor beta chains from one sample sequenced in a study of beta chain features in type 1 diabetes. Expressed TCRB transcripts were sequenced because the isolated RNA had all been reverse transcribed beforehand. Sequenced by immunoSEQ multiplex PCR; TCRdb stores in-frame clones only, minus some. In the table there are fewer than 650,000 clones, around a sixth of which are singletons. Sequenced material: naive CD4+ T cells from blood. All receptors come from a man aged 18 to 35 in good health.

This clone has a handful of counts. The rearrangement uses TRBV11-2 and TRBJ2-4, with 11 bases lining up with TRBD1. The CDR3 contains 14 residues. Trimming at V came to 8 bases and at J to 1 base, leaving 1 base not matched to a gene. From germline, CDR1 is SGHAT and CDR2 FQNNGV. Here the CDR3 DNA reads TGTGCCAGCGGACAGGGGGCTGCCAAAAACATTCAGTACTTC. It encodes CASGQGAAKNIQYF.

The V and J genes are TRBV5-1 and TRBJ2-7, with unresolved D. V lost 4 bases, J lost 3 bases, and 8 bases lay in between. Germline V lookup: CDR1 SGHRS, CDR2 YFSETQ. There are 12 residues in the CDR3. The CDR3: CASSPTDYEQYF. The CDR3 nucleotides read TGCGCCAGCAGCCCCACCGACTACGAGCAGTACTTC.

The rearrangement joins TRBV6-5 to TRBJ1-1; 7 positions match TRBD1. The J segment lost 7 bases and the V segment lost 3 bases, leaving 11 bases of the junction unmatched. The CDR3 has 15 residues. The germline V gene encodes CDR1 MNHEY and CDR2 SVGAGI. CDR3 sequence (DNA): TGTGCCAGCAGTTATAGGGCGAAGGGGGCTGGTGAAGCTTTCTTT. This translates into CASSYRAKGAGEAFF.

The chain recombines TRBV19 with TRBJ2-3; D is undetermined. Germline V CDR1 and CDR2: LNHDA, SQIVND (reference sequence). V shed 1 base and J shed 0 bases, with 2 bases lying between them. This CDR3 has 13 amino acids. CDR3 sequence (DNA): TGTGCCAGTAGTATAGGGAGCACAGATACGCAGTATTTT. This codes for CASSIGSTDTQYF.

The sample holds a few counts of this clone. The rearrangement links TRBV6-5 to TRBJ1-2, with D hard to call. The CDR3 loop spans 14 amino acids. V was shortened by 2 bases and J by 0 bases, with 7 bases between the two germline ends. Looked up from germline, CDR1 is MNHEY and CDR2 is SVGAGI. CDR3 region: CASSYLEANYGYTF. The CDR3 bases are TGTGCCAGCAGTTACCTCGAGGCTAACTATGGCTACACCTTC.

Here the CDR3 DNA reads TGTGCCAGCAGACAAAGGGTCCCACAGGGAACCGGGGAGCTGTTTTTT. This sequence encodes CASRQRVPQGTGELFF. The chain combines TRBV27 with TRBJ2-2; a possible D gene is TRBD1 (6 bases). V was pared by 6 bases and J by 5 bases, with 19 bases between. The CDR3 extends over 16 amino acids. In germline, CDR1 is MNHEY, CDR2 SMNVEV (reference sequence).

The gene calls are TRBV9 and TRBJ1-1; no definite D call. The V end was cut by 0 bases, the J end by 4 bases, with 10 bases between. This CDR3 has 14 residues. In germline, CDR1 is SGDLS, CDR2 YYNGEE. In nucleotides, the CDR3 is TGTGCCAGCAGCGTAGGGTCTAGGACCACTGAAGCTTTCTTT. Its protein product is CASSVGSRTTEAFF.

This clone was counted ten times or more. CDR3 residues: CASSLSKPGQRTGELFF. The CDR3 region has the DNA TGTGCCAGCAGCTTATCGAAACCGGGACAGCGAACCGGGGAGCTGTTTTTT. J is TRBJ2-2 and V is TRBV7-9, with 7 bases aligning to TRBD1. Trimming cost V 2 bases and J 5 bases; bases outside gene matches: 11. This CDR3 region has 17 residues. Germline CDR1 reads SEHNR; CDR2 reads FQNEAQ (reference sequence).

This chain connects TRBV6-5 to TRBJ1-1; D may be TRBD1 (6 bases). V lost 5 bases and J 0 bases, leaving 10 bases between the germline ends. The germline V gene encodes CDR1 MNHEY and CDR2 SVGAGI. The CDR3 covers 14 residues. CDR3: CASSKRTVNTEAFF. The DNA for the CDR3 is TGTGCCAGCAGTAAAAGGACAGTGAACACTGAAGCTTTCTTT.

The CDR3: CASLGQGGYEQYF. The CDR3 bases are TGTGCCAGTCTCGGACAGGGCGGCTACGAGCAGTACTTC. J is TRBJ2-7 and V is TRBV6-4, with TRBD1 matching over 8 bases. The germline gives CDR1 MRHNA, CDR2 SNTAGT. The CDR3 loop spans 13 amino acids. The J segment lost 3 bases and the V segment lost 9 bases, leaving 7 bases of the junction unmatched.

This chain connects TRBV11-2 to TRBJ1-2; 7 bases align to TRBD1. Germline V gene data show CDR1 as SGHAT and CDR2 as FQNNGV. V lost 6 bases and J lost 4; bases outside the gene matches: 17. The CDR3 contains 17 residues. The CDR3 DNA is TGTGCCAGCAGTCCAATTTCCTCGGGACAGAGATTCTATGGCTACACCTTC. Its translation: CASSPISSGQRFYGYTF.

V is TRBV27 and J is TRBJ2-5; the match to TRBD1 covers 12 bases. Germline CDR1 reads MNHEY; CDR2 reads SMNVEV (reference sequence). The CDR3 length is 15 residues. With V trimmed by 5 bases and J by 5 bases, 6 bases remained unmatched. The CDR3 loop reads CASSQGQGAWETQYF. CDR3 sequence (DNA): TGTGCCAGCAGTCAGGGACAGGGGGCGTGGGAGACCCAGTACTTC.

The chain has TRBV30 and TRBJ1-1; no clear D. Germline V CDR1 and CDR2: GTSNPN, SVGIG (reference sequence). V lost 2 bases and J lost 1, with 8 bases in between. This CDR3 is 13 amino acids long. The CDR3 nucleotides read TGTGCCTGGAGTCCGGACGGGAACACTGAAGCTTTCTTT. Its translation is CAWSPDGNTEAFF.

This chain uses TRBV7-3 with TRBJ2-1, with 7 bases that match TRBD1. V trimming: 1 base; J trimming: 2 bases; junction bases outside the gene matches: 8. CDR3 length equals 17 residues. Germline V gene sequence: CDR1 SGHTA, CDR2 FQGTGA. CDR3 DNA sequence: TGTGCCAGCAGCTTAAAGGGGGCGTCGGTCCCCTACAATGAGCAGTTCTTC. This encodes CASSLKGASVPYNEQFF.

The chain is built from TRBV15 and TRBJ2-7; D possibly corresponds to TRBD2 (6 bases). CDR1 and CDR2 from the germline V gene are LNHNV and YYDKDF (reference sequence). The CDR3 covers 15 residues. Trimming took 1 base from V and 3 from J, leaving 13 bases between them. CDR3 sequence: CATSRVGGAYYEQYF. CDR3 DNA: TGTGCCACCAGCAGAGTGGGAGGCGCCTACTACGAGCAGTACTTC.

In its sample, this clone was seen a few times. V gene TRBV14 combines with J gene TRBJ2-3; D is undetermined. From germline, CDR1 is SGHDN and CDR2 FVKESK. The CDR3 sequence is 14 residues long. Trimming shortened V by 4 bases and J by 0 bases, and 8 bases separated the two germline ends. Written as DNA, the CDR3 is TGTGCCAGCAGCCCTATAACGAGCACAGATACGCAGTATTTT. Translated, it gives CASSPITSTDTQYF.

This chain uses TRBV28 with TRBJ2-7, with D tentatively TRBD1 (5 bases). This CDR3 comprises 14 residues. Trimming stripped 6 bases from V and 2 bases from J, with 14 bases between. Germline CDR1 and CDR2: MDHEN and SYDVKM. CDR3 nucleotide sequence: TGTGCCAGCAGCAGGCAGGGATACCCCTACGAGCAGTACTTC. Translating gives CASSRQGYPYEQYF.

CDR3 bases: TGTGCCAGCACCCGAGGCGGGCAGGGGGCATTCTACGAGCAGTACTTC. Translation gives CASTRGGQGAFYEQYF. The genes are TRBV28 and TRBJ2-7, with 8 bases that match TRBD1. Germline CDR1 MDHEN, CDR2 SYDVKM. J lost 3 bases, V lost 7 bases, and 14 bases had no gene match. CDR3 length: 16 residues.

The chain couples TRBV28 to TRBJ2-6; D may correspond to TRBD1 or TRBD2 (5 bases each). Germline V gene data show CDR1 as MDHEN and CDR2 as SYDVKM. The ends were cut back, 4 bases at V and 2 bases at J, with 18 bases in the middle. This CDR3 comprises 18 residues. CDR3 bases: TGTGCCAGCAGTTCCCCGCGAGGGGAGCAAGCTGGGGCCAACGTCCTGACTTTC. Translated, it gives CASSSPRGEQAGANVLTF.

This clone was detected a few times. The CDR3 DNA is TGTGCCAGCTCACCGCAGCACACAGATACGCAGTATTTT. Amino acid sequence: CASSPQHTDTQYF. The chain has TRBV18 and TRBJ2-3, with D unclear. The V and J ends lost 3 bases and 2 bases respectively, with 6 bases between them. This CDR3 region has 13 residues. The V gene's germline CDR1 is KGHSH and CDR2 LQKENI.

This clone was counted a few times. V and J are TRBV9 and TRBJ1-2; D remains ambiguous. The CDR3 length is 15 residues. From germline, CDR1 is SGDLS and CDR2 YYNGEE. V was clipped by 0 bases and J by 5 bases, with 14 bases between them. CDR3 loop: CASSVEPYATYGYTF. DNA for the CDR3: TGTGCCAGCAGCGTAGAGCCTTATGCGACATATGGCTACACCTTC. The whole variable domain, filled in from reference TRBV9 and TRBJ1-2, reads DSGVTQTPKHLITATGQRVTLRCSPRSGDLSVYWYQQSLDQGLQFLIQYYNGEERAKGNILERFSAQQFPDLHSELNLSSLELGDSALYFCASSVEPYATYGYTFGSGTRLTVV.

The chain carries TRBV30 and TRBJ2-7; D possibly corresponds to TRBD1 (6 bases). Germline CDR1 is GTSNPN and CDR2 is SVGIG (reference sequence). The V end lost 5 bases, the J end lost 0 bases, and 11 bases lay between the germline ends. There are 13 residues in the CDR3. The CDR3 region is CAWGRGSSYEQYF. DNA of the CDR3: TGTGCCTGGGGTAGGGGGAGCTCCTACGAGCAGTACTTC.

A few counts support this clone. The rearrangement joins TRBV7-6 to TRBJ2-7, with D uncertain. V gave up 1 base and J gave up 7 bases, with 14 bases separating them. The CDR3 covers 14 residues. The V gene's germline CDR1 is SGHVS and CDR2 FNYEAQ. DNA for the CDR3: TGTGCCAGCAGCTTAGGGGCCAATCGTGTGGAGCAGTACTTC. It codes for CASSLGANRVEQYF.

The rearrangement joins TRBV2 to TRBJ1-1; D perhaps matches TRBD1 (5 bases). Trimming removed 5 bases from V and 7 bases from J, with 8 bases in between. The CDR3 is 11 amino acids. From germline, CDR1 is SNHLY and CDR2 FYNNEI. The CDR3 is CASSKGSEAFF. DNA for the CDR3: TGTGCCAGCAGTAAGGGGAGTGAAGCTTTCTTT. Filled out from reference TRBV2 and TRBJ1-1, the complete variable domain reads EPEVTQTPSHQVTQMGQEVILRCVPISNHLYFYWYRQILGQKVEFLVSFYNNEISEKSEIFDDQFSVERPDGSNFTLKIRSTKLEDSAMYFCASSKGSEAFFGQGTRLTVV.